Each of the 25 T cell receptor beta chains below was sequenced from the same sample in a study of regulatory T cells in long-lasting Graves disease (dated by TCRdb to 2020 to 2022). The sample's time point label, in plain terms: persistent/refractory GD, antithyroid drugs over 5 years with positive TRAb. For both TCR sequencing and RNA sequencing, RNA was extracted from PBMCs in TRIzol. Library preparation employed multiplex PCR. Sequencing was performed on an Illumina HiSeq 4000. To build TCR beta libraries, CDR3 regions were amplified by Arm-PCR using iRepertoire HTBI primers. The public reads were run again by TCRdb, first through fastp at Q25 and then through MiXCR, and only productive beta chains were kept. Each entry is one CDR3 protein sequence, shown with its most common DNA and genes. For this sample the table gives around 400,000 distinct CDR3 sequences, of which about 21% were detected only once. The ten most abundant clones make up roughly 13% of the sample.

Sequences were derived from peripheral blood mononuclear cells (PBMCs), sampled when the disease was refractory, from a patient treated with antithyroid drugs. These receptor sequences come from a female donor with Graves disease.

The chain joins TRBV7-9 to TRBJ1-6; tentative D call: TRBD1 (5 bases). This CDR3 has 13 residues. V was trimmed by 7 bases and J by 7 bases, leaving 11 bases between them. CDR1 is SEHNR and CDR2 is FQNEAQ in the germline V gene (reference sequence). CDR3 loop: CASMSKGNSPLHF. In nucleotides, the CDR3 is TGTGCCAGCATGTCCAAGGGGAATTCACCCCTCCACTTT.

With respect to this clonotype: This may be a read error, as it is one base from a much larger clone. Here the CDR3 DNA reads TGTGCCGGCAGCGTAGGCTCAAGTGCCTATGGCTACACCTTC. Translated: CAGSVGSSAYGYTF. This chain uses TRBV9 with TRBJ1-2; D unresolved. The length of the CDR3 is 14 residues. CDR1 SGDLS and CDR2 YYNGEE come from the germline V gene.

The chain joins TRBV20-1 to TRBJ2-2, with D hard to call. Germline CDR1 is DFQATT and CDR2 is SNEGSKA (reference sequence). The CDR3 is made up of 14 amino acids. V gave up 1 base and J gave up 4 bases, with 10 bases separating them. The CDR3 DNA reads TGCAGTGCTAGAGCACGAGCCGCCACCGGGGAGCTGTTTTTT. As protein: CSARARAATGELFF.

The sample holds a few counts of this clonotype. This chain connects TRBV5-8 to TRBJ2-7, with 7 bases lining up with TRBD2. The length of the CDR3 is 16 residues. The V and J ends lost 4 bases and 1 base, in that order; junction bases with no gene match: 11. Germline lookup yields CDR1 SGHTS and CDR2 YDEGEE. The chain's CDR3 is CASSPPYGRMSYEQYF. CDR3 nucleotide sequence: TGTGCCAGCAGCCCCCCGTACGGGAGGATGTCCTACGAGCAGTACTTC.

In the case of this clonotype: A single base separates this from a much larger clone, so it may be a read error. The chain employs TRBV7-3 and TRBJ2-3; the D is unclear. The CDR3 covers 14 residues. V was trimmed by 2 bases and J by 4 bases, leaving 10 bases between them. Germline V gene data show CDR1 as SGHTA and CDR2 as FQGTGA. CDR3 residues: CASSLVEGPDTQYF. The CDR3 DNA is TGTGCCAGCAGCTTAGTAGAAGGGCCAGATACGCAGTATTTT.

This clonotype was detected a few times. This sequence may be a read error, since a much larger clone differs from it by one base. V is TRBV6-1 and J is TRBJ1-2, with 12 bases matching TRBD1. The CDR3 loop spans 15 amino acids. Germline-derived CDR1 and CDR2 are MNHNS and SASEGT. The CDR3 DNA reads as TGTGCCAGCACTCCCCGGGACAGGGGGCTTTATGGCTACGCCTTC. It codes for CASTPRDRGLYGYAF.

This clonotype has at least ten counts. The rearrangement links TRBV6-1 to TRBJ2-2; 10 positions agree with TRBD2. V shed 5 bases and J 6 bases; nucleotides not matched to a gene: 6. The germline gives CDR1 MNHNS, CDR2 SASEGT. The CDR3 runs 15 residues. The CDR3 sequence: CASSSLAGVAGELFF. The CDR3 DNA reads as TGTGCCAGCAGTAGCCTAGCGGGGGTCGCCGGGGAGCTGTTTTTT.

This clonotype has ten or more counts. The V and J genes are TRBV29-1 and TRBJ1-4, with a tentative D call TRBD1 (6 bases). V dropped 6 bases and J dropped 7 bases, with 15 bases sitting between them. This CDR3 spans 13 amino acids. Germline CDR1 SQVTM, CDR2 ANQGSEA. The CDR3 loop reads CSVERQETEKLFF. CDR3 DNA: TGCAGCGTCGAGCGACAGGAGACTGAAAAACTGTTTTTT.

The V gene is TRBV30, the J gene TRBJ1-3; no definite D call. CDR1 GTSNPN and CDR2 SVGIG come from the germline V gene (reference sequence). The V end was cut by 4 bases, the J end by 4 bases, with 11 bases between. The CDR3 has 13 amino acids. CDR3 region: CAWTLLGGNTIYF. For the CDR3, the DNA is TGTGCCTGGACCCTACTAGGGGGAAACACCATATATTTT.

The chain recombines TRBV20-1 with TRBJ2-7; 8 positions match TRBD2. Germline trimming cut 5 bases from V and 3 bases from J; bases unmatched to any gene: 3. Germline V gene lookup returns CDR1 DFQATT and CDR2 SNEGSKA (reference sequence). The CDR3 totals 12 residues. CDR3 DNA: TGCAGTGCTGAGACTAGCGACTACGAGCAGTACTTC. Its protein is CSAETSDYEQYF.

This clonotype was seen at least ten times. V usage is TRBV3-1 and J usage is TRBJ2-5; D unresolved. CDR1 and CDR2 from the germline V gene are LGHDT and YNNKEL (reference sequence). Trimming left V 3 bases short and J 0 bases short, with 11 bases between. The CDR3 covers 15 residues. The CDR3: CASSHFDPYQETQYF. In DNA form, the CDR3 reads TGTGCCAGCAGCCATTTCGACCCGTACCAAGAGACCCAGTACTTC.

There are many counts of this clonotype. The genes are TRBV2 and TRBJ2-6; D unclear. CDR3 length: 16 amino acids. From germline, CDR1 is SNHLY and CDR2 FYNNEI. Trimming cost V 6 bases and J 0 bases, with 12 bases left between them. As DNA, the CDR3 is TGTGCCAGCAGAAGGACGAGCCCCTCTGGGGCCAACGTCCTGACTTTC. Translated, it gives CASRRTSPSGANVLTF.

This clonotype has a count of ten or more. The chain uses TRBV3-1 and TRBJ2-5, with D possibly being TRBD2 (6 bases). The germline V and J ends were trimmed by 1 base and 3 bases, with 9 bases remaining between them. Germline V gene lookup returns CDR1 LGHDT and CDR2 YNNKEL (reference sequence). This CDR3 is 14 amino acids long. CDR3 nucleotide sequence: TGTGCCAGCAGCCAAGCCGGGACTGAAGAGACCCAGTACTTC. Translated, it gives CASSQAGTEETQYF.

The CDR3 nucleotides read TGTGCCACCAGCACTGGGACAGGGGTACGTTACGAGCAGTACTTC. Translating gives CATSTGTGVRYEQYF. The chain is built from TRBV15 and TRBJ2-7; 10 bases match TRBD1. The CDR3 has 15 residues. The germline V gene encodes CDR1 LNHNV and CDR2 YYDKDF (reference sequence). The trim removed 4 bases at V and 4 bases at J, leaving 7 bases unmatched. Full variable domain (missing parts from reference TRBV15 and TRBJ2-7): DAMVIQNPRYQVTQFGKPVTLSCSQTLNHNVMYWYQQKSSQAPKLLFHYYDKDFNNEADTPDNFQSRRPNTSFCFLDIRSPGLGDTAMYLCATSTGTGVRYEQYFGPGTRLTVT.

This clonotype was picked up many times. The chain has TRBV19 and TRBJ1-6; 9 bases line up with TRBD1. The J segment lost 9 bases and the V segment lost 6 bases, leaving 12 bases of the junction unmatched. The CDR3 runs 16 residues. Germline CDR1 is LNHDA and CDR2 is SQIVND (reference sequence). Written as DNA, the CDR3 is TGTGCCAGTAGCCAGGTGGGGACAGGGAGCAGTTCACCCCTCCACTTT. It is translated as CASSQVGTGSSSPLHF.

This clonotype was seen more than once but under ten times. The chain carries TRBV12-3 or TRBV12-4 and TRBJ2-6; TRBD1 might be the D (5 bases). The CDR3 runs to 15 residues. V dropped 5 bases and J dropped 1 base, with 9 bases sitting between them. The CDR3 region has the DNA TGTGCCAGCAGTCCAGACAGTTCTGGGGCCAACGTCCTGACTTTC. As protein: CASSPDSSGANVLTF.

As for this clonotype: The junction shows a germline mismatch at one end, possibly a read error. For the CDR3, the DNA is TGTGCCAGCAGTTACCGCGACAGGGGGCTCTACGAGCAGTACTTC. Translating gives CASSYRDRGLYEQYF. V usage is TRBV10-3 and J usage is TRBJ2-7; 10 bases line up with TRBD1. CDR3 length: 15 residues. Germline V CDR1 and CDR2: ENHRY, SYGVKD.

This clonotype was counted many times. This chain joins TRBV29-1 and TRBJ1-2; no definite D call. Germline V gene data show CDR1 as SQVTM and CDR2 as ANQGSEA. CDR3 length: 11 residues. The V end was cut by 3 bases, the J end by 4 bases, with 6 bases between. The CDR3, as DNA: TGCAGCGTTGAGACTCTCTATGGCTACACCTTC. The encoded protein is CSVETLYGYTF.

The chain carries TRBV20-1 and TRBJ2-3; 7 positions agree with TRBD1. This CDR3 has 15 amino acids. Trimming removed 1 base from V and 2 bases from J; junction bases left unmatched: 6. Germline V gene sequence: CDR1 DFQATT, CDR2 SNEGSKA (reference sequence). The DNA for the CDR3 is TGCAGTGCTAGAGCCGGACAGGAAAACACAGATACGCAGTATTTT. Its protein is CSARAGQENTDTQYF.

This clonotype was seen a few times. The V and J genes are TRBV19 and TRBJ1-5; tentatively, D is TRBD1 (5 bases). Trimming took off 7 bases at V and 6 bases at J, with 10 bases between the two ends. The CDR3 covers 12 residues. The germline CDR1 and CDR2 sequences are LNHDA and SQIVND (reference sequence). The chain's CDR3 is CASMIGGQPQHF. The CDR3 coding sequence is TGTGCCAGTATGATCGGGGGTCAGCCCCAGCATTTT. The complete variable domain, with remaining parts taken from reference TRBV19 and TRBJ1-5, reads DGGITQSPKYLFRKEGQNVTLSCEQNLNHDAMYWYRQDPGQGLRLIYYSQIVNDFQKGDIAEGYSVSREKKESFPLTVTSAQKNPTAFYLCASMIGGQPQHFGDGTRLSIL.

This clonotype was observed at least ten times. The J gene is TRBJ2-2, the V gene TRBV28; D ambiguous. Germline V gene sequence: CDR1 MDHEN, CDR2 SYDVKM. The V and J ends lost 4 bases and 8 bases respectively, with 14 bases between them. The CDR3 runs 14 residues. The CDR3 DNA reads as TGTGCCAGCAGTTCTTGGGCCTTGAGGGGGGAGCTGTTTTTT. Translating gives CASSSWALRGELFF.

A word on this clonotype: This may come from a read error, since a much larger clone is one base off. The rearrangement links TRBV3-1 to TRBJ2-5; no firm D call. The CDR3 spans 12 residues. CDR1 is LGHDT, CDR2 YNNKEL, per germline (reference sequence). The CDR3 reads CAGSLTIETQYF. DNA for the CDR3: TGTGCCGGCAGCCTAACGATCGAGACCCAGTACTTC.

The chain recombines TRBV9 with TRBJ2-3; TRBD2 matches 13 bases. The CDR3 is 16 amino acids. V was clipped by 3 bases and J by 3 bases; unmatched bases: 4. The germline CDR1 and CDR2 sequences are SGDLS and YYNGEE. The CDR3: CASSATSGGATDTQYF. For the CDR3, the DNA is TGTGCCAGCAGCGCAACTAGCGGGGGGGCGACAGATACGCAGTATTTT.

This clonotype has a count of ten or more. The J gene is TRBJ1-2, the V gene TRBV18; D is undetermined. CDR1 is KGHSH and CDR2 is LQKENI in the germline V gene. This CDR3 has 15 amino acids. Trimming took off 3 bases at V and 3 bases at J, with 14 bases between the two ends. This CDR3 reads CASSPLQLGHYGYTF. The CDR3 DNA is TGTGCCAGCTCACCGCTACAGCTGGGCCACTATGGCTACACCTTC. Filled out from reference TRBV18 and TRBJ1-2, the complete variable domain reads NAGVMQNPRHLVRRRGQEARLRCSPMKGHSHVYWYRQLPEEGLKFMVYLQKENIIDESGMPKERFSAEFPKEGPSILRIQQVVRGDSAAYFCASSPLQLGHYGYTFGSGTRLTVV.

The CDR3 coding sequence is TGTGCCACCATTGGGCCCAGGGCCACCTACGAGCAGTACTTC. This encodes CATIGPRATYEQYF. The V and J genes are TRBV24-1 and TRBJ2-7; a possible D gene is TRBD1 (5 bases). In germline, CDR1 is KGHDR, CDR2 SFDVKD. The CDR3 is 14 residues long. Trimming left V 8 bases short and J 2 bases short, with 15 bases between.